A selection of T cell receptor beta chains follows, all from one sample in a study of regulatory T cells in long-lasting Graves disease. MiXCR, applied by TCRdb to the multiplex PCR reads, yields one record per CDR3 protein. The sample includes around 400,000 distinct CDR3 sequences, about 10% of them seen just once. This same sample was also part of a study on T cells in Graves' hyperthyroidism and ophthalmopathy.

The source material was peripheral blood mononuclear cells (PBMCs), sampled at new diagnosis, from a patient treated with antithyroid drugs. All receptors derive from a woman between 18 and 29 years old with Graves disease. CDR3s include the opening cysteine and the closing phenylalanine or tryptophan. D genes are given only for firm matches. Expanded clones get a size class; other rows say once, few or many, or leave the size out.

d_call: NA
cdr3_length: 14
v_call: TRBV24-1
clone_size: few
j_call: TRBJ2-2
cdr3_nt: TGTGCCACCGAGGGACCCCGCGGCACCGGGGAGCTGTTTTTT
cdr3_aa: CATEGPRGTGELFF

d_call: NA
cdr3_length: 12
v_call: TRBV20-1
clone_size: many
j_call: TRBJ1-2
cdr3_nt: TGCAGTGCTCCTTGGACCTTAGATGGCTACACCTTC
cdr3_aa: CSAPWTLDGYTF

d_call: TRBD1
cdr3_length: 16
v_call: TRBV19
clone_size: NA
j_call: TRBJ1-1
cdr3_nt: TGTGCCAGTAGTATACACCCGGGACAGGGGAACACTGAAGCTTTCTTT
cdr3_aa: CASSIHPGQGNTEAFF

d_call: NA
cdr3_length: 14
v_call: TRBV18
clone_size: many
j_call: TRBJ1-1
cdr3_nt: TGTGCCAGCTCTTTGGAGATAATGAACACTGAAGCTTTCTTT
cdr3_aa: CASSLEIMNTEAFF

d_call: NA
cdr3_length: 16
v_call: TRBV9
clone_size: once
j_call: TRBJ1-6
cdr3_nt: TGTGCCAGCAGCCTCGGACCTTGGTCACGTAGTTCACCCCTCCACTTT
cdr3_aa: CASSLGPWSRSSPLHF

d_call: NA
cdr3_length: 18
v_call: TRBV7-3
clone_size: few
j_call: TRBJ2-3
cdr3_nt: TGTGCCAGCAGCTTGTTAGGGGGGGCGATGTACAGCACAGATACGCAGTATTTT
cdr3_aa: CASSLLGGAMYSTDTQYF

d_call: NA
cdr3_length: 15
v_call: TRBV5-1
clone_size: many
j_call: TRBJ2-3
cdr3_nt: TGCGCCAGCAGCTTGGATCGGATTAGCACAGATACGCAGTATTTT
cdr3_aa: CASSLDRISTDTQYF

d_call: TRBD2
cdr3_length: 19
v_call: TRBV6-2/TRBV6-3
clone_size: NA
j_call: TRBJ2-2
cdr3_nt: TGTGCCAACGCGAGTCCTGGTCGACTAGCGGGGGGACTACCAGGGGAGCTGTTTTTT
cdr3_aa: CANASPGRLAGGLPGELFF

d_call: TRBD2
cdr3_length: 14
v_call: TRBV28
clone_size: many
j_call: TRBJ2-7
cdr3_nt: TGTGCCAGCAGGGAAGGGACTAGCAGAAACGAGCAGTACTTC
cdr3_aa: CASREGTSRNEQYF

d_call: NA
cdr3_length: 13
v_call: TRBV28
clone_size: many
j_call: TRBJ2-3
cdr3_nt: TGTGCCAGCACTGGGGGAAGCACAGATACGCAGTATTTT
cdr3_aa: CASTGGSTDTQYF

d_call: NA
cdr3_length: 15
v_call: TRBV28
clone_size: many
j_call: TRBJ2-7
cdr3_nt: TGTGCCAGCAGTTTTCCCGACAAGGGATCCTACGAGCAGTACTTC
cdr3_aa: CASSFPDKGSYEQYF

d_call: TRBD2
cdr3_length: 17
v_call: TRBV11-2
clone_size: many
j_call: TRBJ2-1
cdr3_nt: TGTGCCAGCAGCTTAGGGGGAGCGGGAGATTCCCCCAATGAGCAGTTCTTC
cdr3_aa: CASSLGGAGDSPNEQFF

d_call: TRBD1
cdr3_length: 13
v_call: TRBV6-2/TRBV6-3
clone_size: many
j_call: TRBJ2-2
cdr3_nt: TGTGCCAGCAGCCCAGGGACAGGCGGGGAGCTGTTTTTT
cdr3_aa: CASSPGTGGELFF

d_call: TRBD1
cdr3_length: 14
v_call: TRBV20-1
clone_size: many
j_call: TRBJ1-6
cdr3_nt: TGCAGTGCTAGCCGACAGGGAGGTAATTCACCCCTCCACTTT
cdr3_aa: CSASRQGGNSPLHF

d_call: NA
cdr3_length: 14
v_call: TRBV6-5
clone_size: many
j_call: TRBJ1-1
cdr3_nt: TGTGCCAGCAGTTTTCCGGGTGCGGGGACTGAAGCTTTCTTT
cdr3_aa: CASSFPGAGTEAFF

d_call: NA
cdr3_length: 15
v_call: TRBV5-5
clone_size: many
j_call: TRBJ2-3
cdr3_nt: TGTGCCAGCAGCTTGGGACCGACCGACACGGATACGCAGTATTTT
cdr3_aa: CASSLGPTDTDTQYF

d_call: NA
cdr3_length: 15
v_call: TRBV27
clone_size: NA
j_call: TRBJ1-3
cdr3_nt: TGTGCCAGCAGTAACACAGGGCTTTCTGGAAACACCATATATTTT
cdr3_aa: CASSNTGLSGNTIYF

d_call: NA
cdr3_length: 11
v_call: TRBV6-9
clone_size: few
j_call: TRBJ1-2
cdr3_nt: TGTGCCAGCAGTTACCCGGGGAGCTACACCTTC
cdr3_aa: CASSYPGSYTF

d_call: TRBD2
cdr3_length: 16
v_call: TRBV9
clone_size: once
j_call: TRBJ2-2
cdr3_nt: TGTGCCAGCAGCGGGGCGGGAGAGTTGTACACCGGGGAGCTGTTTTTT
cdr3_aa: CASSGAGELYTGELFF

d_call: NA
cdr3_length: 15
v_call: TRBV7-9
clone_size: many
j_call: TRBJ2-1
cdr3_nt: TGTGCCAGCAGCTCGGGCCCCTCCCGATACAATGAGCAGTTCTTC
cdr3_aa: CASSSGPSRYNEQFF

d_call: NA
cdr3_length: 14
v_call: TRBV30
clone_size: many
j_call: TRBJ1-2
cdr3_nt: TGTGCCTGGAGTGTACCCCCCCAATCTAGCGGCTACACCTTC
cdr3_aa: CAWSVPPQSSGYTF

d_call: NA
cdr3_length: 15
v_call: TRBV28
clone_size: many
j_call: TRBJ1-6
cdr3_nt: TGTGCCAGCAGTCTATACAGCTCCTATAATTCACCCCTCCACTTT
cdr3_aa: CASSLYSSYNSPLHF

d_call: TRBD2
cdr3_length: 14
v_call: TRBV7-2
clone_size: many
j_call: TRBJ2-1
cdr3_nt: TGTGCCAGCAGCCTAGCGGGGACCTACAATGAGCAGTTCTTC
cdr3_aa: CASSLAGTYNEQFF

d_call: NA
cdr3_length: 15
v_call: TRBV19
clone_size: NA
j_call: TRBJ2-1
cdr3_nt: TGTGCCAGTCACCTCAGGTTCGGCTCCTACAATGAGCAGTTCTTC
cdr3_aa: CASHLRFGSYNEQFF

d_call: NA
cdr3_length: 13
v_call: TRBV24-1
clone_size: many
j_call: TRBJ1-3
cdr3_nt: TGTGCCACCAGTGACTACCGTGGGGAGGCCATATATTTT
cdr3_aa: CATSDYRGEAIYF

d_call: NA
cdr3_length: 13
v_call: TRBV7-2
clone_size: few
j_call: TRBJ1-6
cdr3_nt: TGTGCCAGCAGCTTGGCGGGGAGATCACCCCTCCACTTT
cdr3_aa: CASSLAGRSPLHF

d_call: TRBD2
cdr3_length: 15
v_call: TRBV20-1
clone_size: many
j_call: TRBJ2-1
cdr3_nt: TGCAGTGCTAGACGGGGCGGGGGGGCAAGCACTGAGCAGTTCTTC
cdr3_aa: CSARRGGGASTEQFF

d_call: NA
cdr3_length: 15
v_call: TRBV7-2
clone_size: many
j_call: TRBJ2-3
cdr3_nt: TGTGCCAGCAGTCGTTGGGAGGCTCAAGGGGATACGCAGTATTTT
cdr3_aa: CASSRWEAQGDTQYF

d_call: TRBD2
cdr3_length: 16
v_call: TRBV28
clone_size: many
j_call: TRBJ2-3
cdr3_nt: TGTGCCAGCAGTTTAGCCCTAGCGGGGGGCGCAGATACGCAGTATTTT
cdr3_aa: CASSLALAGGADTQYF

d_call: NA
cdr3_length: 13
v_call: TRBV6-1
clone_size: few
j_call: TRBJ2-2
cdr3_nt: TGTGCCAGCGGAAGTCTAGTCCCCGGGGAGCTGTTTTTT
cdr3_aa: CASGSLVPGELFF

d_call: TRBD2
cdr3_length: 14
v_call: TRBV7-9
clone_size: many
j_call: TRBJ2-1
cdr3_nt: TGTGCCAGCAGCTTATCTCAGCGGGGGACCACGCAGTTCTTC
cdr3_aa: CASSLSQRGTTQFF

d_call: NA
cdr3_length: 18
v_call: TRBV9
clone_size: few
j_call: TRBJ2-1
cdr3_nt: TGTGCCAGCAGCGTAGATGGCCGAGGGTGGGAGCCCTACAATGAGCAGTTCTTC
cdr3_aa: CASSVDGRGWEPYNEQFF

d_call: TRBD2
cdr3_length: 15
v_call: TRBV29-1
clone_size: many
j_call: TRBJ2-1
cdr3_nt: TGCAGCGTTCCCCCGGGGGGTTTCTTTTACAATGAGCAGTTCTTC
cdr3_aa: CSVPPGGFFYNEQFF

d_call: NA
cdr3_length: 15
v_call: TRBV27
clone_size: many
j_call: TRBJ2-7
cdr3_nt: TGTGCCAGCGCAATTGATGCGGCCAAGGCCTACGAGCAGTACTTC
cdr3_aa: CASAIDAAKAYEQYF

d_call: TRBD2
cdr3_length: 17
v_call: TRBV28
clone_size: many
j_call: TRBJ2-5
cdr3_nt: TGTGCCAGCAGTTTTAGGACTAGCGGGGGCTGGGGAGAGACCCAGTACTTC
cdr3_aa: CASSFRTSGGWGETQYF

d_call: NA
cdr3_length: 14
v_call: TRBV6-2/TRBV6-3
clone_size: few
j_call: TRBJ2-5
cdr3_nt: TGTGCCAGCAGTTTAATTAGGCAGGGAGAGACCCAGTACTTC
cdr3_aa: CASSLIRQGETQYF

d_call: TRBD2
cdr3_length: 15
v_call: TRBV11-1
clone_size: many
j_call: TRBJ2-1
cdr3_nt: TGTGCCAGCAGCCCTGGGACTAGCGGGGCAAATGAGCAGTTCTTC
cdr3_aa: CASSPGTSGANEQFF

d_call: NA
cdr3_length: 14
v_call: TRBV6-5
clone_size: many
j_call: TRBJ1-5
cdr3_nt: TGTGCCAGCAGTTACCGGACAGCTAATCAGCCCCAGCATTTT
cdr3_aa: CASSYRTANQPQHF

d_call: NA
cdr3_length: 17
v_call: TRBV27
clone_size: many
j_call: TRBJ1-6
cdr3_nt: TGTGCCAGCAGTTTATCGACGTACAGAGAAAGAGGGGGACCCCTCCACTTT
cdr3_aa: CASSLSTYRERGGPLHF

d_call: NA
cdr3_length: 11
v_call: TRBV12-3/TRBV12-4
clone_size: many
j_call: TRBJ1-2
cdr3_nt: TGTGCCAGCAGTTTCGGCTATGGCTACACCTTC
cdr3_aa: CASSFGYGYTF

d_call: TRBD2
cdr3_length: 18
v_call: TRBV9
clone_size: many
j_call: TRBJ2-3
cdr3_nt: TGTGCCAGCAGCGTGGGGACTAGCGGGGGGTCGGGTAGAGATACGCAGTATTTT
cdr3_aa: CASSVGTSGGSGRDTQYF

d_call: TRBD2
cdr3_length: 18
v_call: TRBV6-5
clone_size: many
j_call: TRBJ2-7
cdr3_nt: TGTGCCAGCAGTTACCGGGTTAGCGGGAGGGTCCGGAGCTACGAGCAGTACTTC
cdr3_aa: CASSYRVSGRVRSYEQYF

d_call: NA
cdr3_length: 14
v_call: TRBV10-2
clone_size: many
j_call: TRBJ2-1
cdr3_nt: TGCGCCAGCAGTGCTTTGGGGTCCTACAATGAGCAGTTCTTC
cdr3_aa: CASSALGSYNEQFF

d_call: TRBD1
cdr3_length: 16
v_call: TRBV6-2/TRBV6-3
clone_size: many
j_call: TRBJ2-3
cdr3_nt: TGTGCCAGCAGTGCTTGGACAGGTCCTGCCACAGATACGCAGTATTTT
cdr3_aa: CASSAWTGPATDTQYF

d_call: TRBD2
cdr3_length: 19
v_call: TRBV20-1
clone_size: many
j_call: TRBJ2-5
cdr3_nt: TGCAGTGCTAGTCGCCCCCAAGGCGGGAGGGCGGGAACCCAAGAGACCCAGTACTTC
cdr3_aa: CSASRPQGGRAGTQETQYF

d_call: TRBD2
cdr3_length: 15
v_call: TRBV24-1
clone_size: NA
j_call: TRBJ2-1
cdr3_nt: TGTGCCACCAGTGACCACGGGACTAGCGGTAATGAGCAGTTCTTC
cdr3_aa: CATSDHGTSGNEQFF

d_call: NA
cdr3_length: 14
v_call: TRBV4-2
clone_size: NA
j_call: TRBJ1-2
cdr3_nt: TGTGCCAGCAGCCAAGTTGGGACGGCCTATGGCTACACCTTC
cdr3_aa: CASSQVGTAYGYTF

d_call: NA
cdr3_length: 13
v_call: TRBV5-6
clone_size: many
j_call: TRBJ1-1
cdr3_nt: TGTGCCAGCAGCTTCGAGATTGACACTGAAGCTTTCTTT
cdr3_aa: CASSFEIDTEAFF

d_call: NA
cdr3_length: 13
v_call: TRBV5-1
clone_size: many
j_call: TRBJ2-1
cdr3_nt: TGCGCCAGCAGCTCACTCACAGGGTATGAGCAGTTCTTC
cdr3_aa: CASSSLTGYEQFF

d_call: TRBD2
cdr3_length: 16
v_call: TRBV4-1
clone_size: NA
j_call: TRBJ2-2
cdr3_nt: TGCGCCAGCAGCCAAGATTTGCTAGCGGGCACCGGGGAGCTGTTTTTT
cdr3_aa: CASSQDLLAGTGELFF

d_call: TRBD2
cdr3_length: 14
v_call: TRBV12-3/TRBV12-4
clone_size: many
j_call: TRBJ2-1
cdr3_nt: TGTGCCAGCAGGGTTAGCGGGAGGGGCAATGAGCAGTTCTTC
cdr3_aa: CASRVSGRGNEQFF

d_call: NA
cdr3_length: 15
v_call: TRBV4-1
clone_size: NA
j_call: TRBJ1-1
cdr3_nt: TGCGCCAGCAGCCAAGTTGAGGGGATGAACACTGAAGCTTTCTTT
cdr3_aa: CASSQVEGMNTEAFF

d_call: NA
cdr3_length: 14
v_call: TRBV10-1
clone_size: many
j_call: TRBJ2-3
cdr3_nt: TGCGCCAGCAGTGGCGGAATAAGCACAGATACGCAGTATTTT
cdr3_aa: CASSGGISTDTQYF

d_call: NA
cdr3_length: 15
v_call: TRBV6-1
clone_size: many
j_call: TRBJ1-1
cdr3_nt: TGTGCCAGCAGTCAATGGACCGATATGAACACTGAAGCTTTCTTT
cdr3_aa: CASSQWTDMNTEAFF

d_call: TRBD2
cdr3_length: 15
v_call: TRBV10-3
clone_size: NA
j_call: TRBJ2-1
cdr3_nt: TGTGCCATCAGGGTAGAAGGACTAGCGGGGAATGAGCAGTTCTTC
cdr3_aa: CAIRVEGLAGNEQFF

d_call: NA
cdr3_length: 10
v_call: TRBV7-9
clone_size: NA
j_call: TRBJ1-1
cdr3_nt: TGTGCCAGCAGCTTTAGGGGAGCTTTCTTT
cdr3_aa: CASSFRGAFF

d_call: NA
cdr3_length: 13
v_call: TRBV25-1
clone_size: many
j_call: TRBJ2-4
cdr3_nt: TGTGCCAGCAGTGAATTGTCTCAGGAGATGCAGTACTTC
cdr3_aa: CASSELSQEMQYF

d_call: NA
cdr3_length: 13
v_call: TRBV6-1
clone_size: many
j_call: TRBJ1-2
cdr3_nt: TGTGCCAGCAGGAGCCTGCGAAACTATGGCTACACCTTC
cdr3_aa: CASRSLRNYGYTF

d_call: TRBD1
cdr3_length: 18
v_call: TRBV20-1
clone_size: many
j_call: TRBJ1-2
cdr3_nt: TGCAGTGCTAGGACTTGGGGGACAGGAGAAGAAGGAGAGTATGGCTACACCTTC
cdr3_aa: CSARTWGTGEEGEYGYTF

d_call: NA
cdr3_length: 15
v_call: TRBV5-1
clone_size: NA
j_call: TRBJ2-6
cdr3_nt: TGCGCCAGCAGCTTGGTTGTCTCTGGGGCCAACGTCCTGACTTTC
cdr3_aa: CASSLVVSGANVLTF